This T cell receptor beta chain is from a study of beta chain features in type 1 diabetes. Overall study context: Cell yields, gender and age were comparable in patients and healthy donors.

The CDR3 extends over 16 amino acids. The V and J ends lost 1 base and 5 bases respectively, with 15 bases between them. In germline, CDR1 is MGHRA, CDR2 YSYEKL. Every isolated RNA sample was fully reverse transcribed, so sequencing captured expressed TCRB transcripts. The data were produced by immunoSEQ multiplex PCR, yet TCRdb's version contains in-frame clones alone and is incomplete. The data show more than 150,000 clones, 13% seen once. This TCR was sampled from a woman aged 18-30 years in good health. Sequencing was done on a sample of central memory CD4+ T cells from blood. The chain joins TRBV4-1 to TRBJ2-1; TRBD1 is a possible D gene (5 bases). In DNA, the CDR3 is TGCGCCAGCAGCCAAGTGGGGCTACCGATCAACAATGAGCAGTTCTTC. It translates to CASSQVGLPINNEQFF.